These T cell receptor beta chains were read from a single sample in a study of post-analysis software for immune sequencing data. TCRdb itself ran the PCR reads through MiXCR, one entry per CDR3 protein. The repertoire holds fewer than 850,000 distinct CDR3 sequences, with 30% as singletons. The sequenced sample consisted of blood. Receptor source: a girl aged 10 to 17 with multiple sclerosis. Each CDR3 is given with its conserved first and last residue. A D gene is named only where the DNA matches it firmly. Size is stated for part of the rows, as once, few or many counts, or as a class when the clone is expanded.

d_gene | j_gene | abundance | v_gene | CDR3aa | CDR3nt
TRBD1 | TRBJ1-6 | - | TRBV29-1 | CSAKQGAYNSPLHF | TGCAGCGCAAAACAGGGGGCTTATAATTCACCCCTCCACTTT
- | TRBJ1-6 | - | TRBV28 | CVSSHRGAGSPLHF | TGTGTCAGCAGTCATCGGGGGGCAGGTTCACCCCTCCACTTT
- | TRBJ1-1 | - | TRBV7-9 | CASEPGGTEAFF | TGTGCCAGCGAGCCGGGGGGCACTGAAGCTTTCTTT
TRBD2 | TRBJ2-1 | - | TRBV2 | CASRWGLATAYNEQFF | TGTGCCAGCAGATGGGGACTAGCGACCGCCTACAATGAGCAGTTCTTC
- | TRBJ1-1 | few | TRBV5-1 | CASSSPSGARAFF | TGCGCCAGCAGCTCCCCCTCGGGAGCCCGAGCTTTCTTT
TRBD2 | TRBJ2-2 | - | TRBV7-2 | CASSSRRESTGELFF | TGTGCCAGCAGCTCTAGGCGGGAGAGCACCGGGGAGCTGTTTTTT
TRBD2 | TRBJ2-7 | few | TRBV4-3 | CASSYGLAGGSSYEQYF | TGCGCCAGCAGCTACGGACTAGCGGGAGGGAGCTCCTACGAGCAGTACTTC
TRBD2 | TRBJ2-3 | - | TRBV7-9 | CASSLARTSEEADTQYF | TGTGCCAGCAGCTTAGCGCGGACTAGCGAGGAGGCAGATACGCAGTATTTT
TRBD2 | TRBJ2-7 | few | TRBV27 | CASSLRRTSGFYEQYF | TGTGCCAGCAGTTTAAGACGGACTAGCGGATTCTACGAGCAGTACTTC
- | TRBJ1-4 | few | TRBV12-3/TRBV12-4 | CASSAQQGAPNEKLFF | TGTGCCAGCAGTGCCCAACAGGGTGCCCCTAATGAAAAACTGTTTTTT
TRBD2 | TRBJ2-1 | - | TRBV6-2/TRBV6-3 | CASRNSGLIYNEQFF | TGTGCCAGCAGAAACTCGGGACTAATCTACAATGAGCAGTTCTTC
TRBD1 | TRBJ1-4 | - | TRBV28 | CASSLLGGEGEKLFF | TGTGCCAGCAGTTTACTAGGGGGCGAGGGTGAAAAACTGTTTTTT
- | TRBJ1-1 | - | TRBV4-2 | CASSQGLGMVSTEAFF | TGTGCCAGCAGCCAAGGGTTGGGGATGGTGAGCACTGAAGCTTTCTTT
TRBD1 | TRBJ1-6 | - | TRBV11-2 | CASSSRGTAHNSPLHF | TGTGCCAGCAGCTCACGGGGGACAGCGCATAATTCACCCCTCCACTTT
TRBD2 | TRBJ2-7 | - | TRBV6-2/TRBV6-3 | CASSYLLAGAGQYF | TGTGCCAGCAGTTACTTACTAGCGGGGGCGGGGCAGTACTTC
- | TRBJ1-4 | - | TRBV28 | CASSSVWQENEKLFF | TGTGCCAGCAGTTCAGTATGGCAGGAGAATGAAAAACTGTTTTTT
TRBD2 | TRBJ2-7 | - | TRBV15 | CATSTGGGHRYEQYF | TGTGCCACCAGCACGGGGGGAGGACACAGATACGAGCAGTACTTC